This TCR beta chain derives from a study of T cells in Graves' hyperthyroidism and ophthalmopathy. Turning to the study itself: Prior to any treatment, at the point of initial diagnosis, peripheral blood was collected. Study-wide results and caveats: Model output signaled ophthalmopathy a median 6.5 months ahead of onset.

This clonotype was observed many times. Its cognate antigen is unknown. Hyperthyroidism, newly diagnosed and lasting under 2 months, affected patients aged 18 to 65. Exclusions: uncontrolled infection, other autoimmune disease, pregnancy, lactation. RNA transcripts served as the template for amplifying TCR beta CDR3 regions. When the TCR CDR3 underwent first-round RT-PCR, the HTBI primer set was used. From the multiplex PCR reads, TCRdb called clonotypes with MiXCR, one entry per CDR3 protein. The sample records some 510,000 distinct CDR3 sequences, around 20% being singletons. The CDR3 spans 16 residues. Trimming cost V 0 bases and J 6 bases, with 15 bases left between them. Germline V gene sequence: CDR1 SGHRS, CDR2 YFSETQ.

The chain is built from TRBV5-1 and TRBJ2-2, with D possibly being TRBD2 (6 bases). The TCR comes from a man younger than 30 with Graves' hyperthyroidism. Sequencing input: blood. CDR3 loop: CASSLARDPTAGELFF. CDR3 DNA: TGCGCCAGCAGCTTGGCGCGGGACCCCACCGCCGGGGAGCTGTTTTTT.